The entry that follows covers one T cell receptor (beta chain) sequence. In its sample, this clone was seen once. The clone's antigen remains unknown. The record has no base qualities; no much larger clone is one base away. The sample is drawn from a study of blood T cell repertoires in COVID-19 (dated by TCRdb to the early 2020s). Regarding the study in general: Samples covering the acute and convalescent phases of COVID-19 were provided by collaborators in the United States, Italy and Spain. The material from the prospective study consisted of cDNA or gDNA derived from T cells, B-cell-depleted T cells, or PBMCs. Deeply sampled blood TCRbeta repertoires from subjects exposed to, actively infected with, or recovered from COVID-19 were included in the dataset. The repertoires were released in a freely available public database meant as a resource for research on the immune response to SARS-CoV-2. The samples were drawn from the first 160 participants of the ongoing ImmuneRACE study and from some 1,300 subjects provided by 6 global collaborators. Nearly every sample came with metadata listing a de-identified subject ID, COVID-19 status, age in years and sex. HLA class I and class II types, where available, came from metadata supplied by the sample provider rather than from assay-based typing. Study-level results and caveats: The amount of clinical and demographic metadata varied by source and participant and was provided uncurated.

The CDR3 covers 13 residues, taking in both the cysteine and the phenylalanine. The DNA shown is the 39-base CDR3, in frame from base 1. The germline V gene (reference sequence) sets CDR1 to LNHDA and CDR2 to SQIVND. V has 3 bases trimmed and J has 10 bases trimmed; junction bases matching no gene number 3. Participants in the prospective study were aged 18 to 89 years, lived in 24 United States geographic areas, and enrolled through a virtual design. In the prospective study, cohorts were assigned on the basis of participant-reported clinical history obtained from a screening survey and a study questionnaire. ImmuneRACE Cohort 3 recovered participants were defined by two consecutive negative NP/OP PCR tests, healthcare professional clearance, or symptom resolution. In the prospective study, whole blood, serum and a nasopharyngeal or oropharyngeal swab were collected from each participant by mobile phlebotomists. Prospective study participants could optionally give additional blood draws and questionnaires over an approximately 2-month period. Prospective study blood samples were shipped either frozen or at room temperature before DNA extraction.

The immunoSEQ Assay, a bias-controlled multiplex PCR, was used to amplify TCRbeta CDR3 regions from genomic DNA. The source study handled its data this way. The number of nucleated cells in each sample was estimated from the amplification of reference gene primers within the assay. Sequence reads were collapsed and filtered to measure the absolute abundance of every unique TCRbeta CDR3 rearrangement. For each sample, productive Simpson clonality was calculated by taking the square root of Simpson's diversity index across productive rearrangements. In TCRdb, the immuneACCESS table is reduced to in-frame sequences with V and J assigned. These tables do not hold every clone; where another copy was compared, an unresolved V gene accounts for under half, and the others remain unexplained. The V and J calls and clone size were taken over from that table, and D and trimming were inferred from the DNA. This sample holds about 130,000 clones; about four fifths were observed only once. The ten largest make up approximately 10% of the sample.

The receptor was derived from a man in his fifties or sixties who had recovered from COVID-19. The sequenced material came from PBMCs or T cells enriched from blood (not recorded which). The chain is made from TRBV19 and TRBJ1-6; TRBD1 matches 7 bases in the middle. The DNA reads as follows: TGTGCCAGTAGTATCAAACAGGGGTCACCCCTCCACTTT. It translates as CASSIKQGSPLHF.